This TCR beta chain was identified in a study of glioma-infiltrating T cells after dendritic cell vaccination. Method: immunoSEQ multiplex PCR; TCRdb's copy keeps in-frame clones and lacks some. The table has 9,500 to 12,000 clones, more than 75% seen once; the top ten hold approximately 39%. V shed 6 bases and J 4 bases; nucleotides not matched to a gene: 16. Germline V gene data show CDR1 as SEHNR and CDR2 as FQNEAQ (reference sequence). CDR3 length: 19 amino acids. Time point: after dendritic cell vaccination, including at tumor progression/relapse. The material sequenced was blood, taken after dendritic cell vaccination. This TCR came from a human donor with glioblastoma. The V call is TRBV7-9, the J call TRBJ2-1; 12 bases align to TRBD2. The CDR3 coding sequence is TGTGCCAGCAGGGAACTGTGGACTAGCGGGATGACAGCGTACAATGAGCAGTTCTTC. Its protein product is CASRELWTSGMTAYNEQFF. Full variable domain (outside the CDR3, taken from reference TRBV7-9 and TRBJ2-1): DTGVSQNPRHKITKRGQNVTFRCDPISEHNRLYWYRQTLGQGPEFLTYFQNEAQLEKSRLLSDRFSAERPKGSFSTLEIQRTEQGDSAMYLCASRELWTSGMTAYNEQFFGPGTRLTVL.